This T cell receptor (beta chain) stems from a study of Ad26.COV2.S vaccination and SARS-CoV-2 variants. About the study: Intramuscular Ad26.COV2.S doses were given once or twice, 56 days apart.

Profiled with immunoSEQ multiplex PCR; TCRdb holds only in-frame clones, not every one. The data hold 350,000 to 500,000 clones, with about 90% observed a single time. From germline, CDR1 is MNHEY and CDR2 SMNVEV (reference sequence). V lost 5 bases, J lost 4 bases, and 3 bases stayed unmatched. The CDR3 loop spans 14 amino acids. Described treatment: some 19 received Ad26.COV2.S at low or high dose, single or two shots; about 5 received placebo; per-sample allocation not given. Vaccine and placebo recipients were sampled on day 63 after the first injection. A Boston donor was an adult aged 18-55 years. Expressing Wuhan-strain SARS-CoV-2 spike, an Ad26 vector served as the vaccine.

The sample in question was peripheral blood, obtained in a trial of Ad26.COV2.S vaccine versus placebo. This clonotype was obtained from a person aged 18-60 years who received the Ad26.COV2.S COVID-19 vaccine or a placebo. The rearrangement uses TRBV27 and TRBJ2-7, with 12 nucleotides matching TRBD2. The CDR3 loop is CASSGLAGRYEQYF. The CDR3 nucleotides are TGTGCCAGCAGTGGACTAGCGGGAAGGTACGAGCAGTACTTC.